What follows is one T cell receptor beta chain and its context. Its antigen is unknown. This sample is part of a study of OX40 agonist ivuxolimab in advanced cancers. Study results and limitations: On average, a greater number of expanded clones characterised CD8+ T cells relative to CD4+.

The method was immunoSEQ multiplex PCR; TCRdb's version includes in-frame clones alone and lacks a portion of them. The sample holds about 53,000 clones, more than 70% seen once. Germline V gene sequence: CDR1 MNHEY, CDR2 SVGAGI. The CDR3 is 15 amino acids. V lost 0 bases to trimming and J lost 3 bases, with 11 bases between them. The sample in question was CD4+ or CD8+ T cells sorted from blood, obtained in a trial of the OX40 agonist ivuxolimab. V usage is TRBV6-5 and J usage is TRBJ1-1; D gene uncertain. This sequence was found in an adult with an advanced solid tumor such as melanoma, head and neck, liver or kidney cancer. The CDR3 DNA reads TGTGCCAGCAGTTACTCTAGGTGGGTGGACACTGAAGCTTTCTTT. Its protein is CASSYSRWVDTEAFF.